The 31 T cell receptor beta chains listed next were all sequenced from one sample in a study of shared clonotypes between healthy human individuals. Measured with immunoSEQ multiplex PCR; TCRdb has only the in-frame clones, and not every one. This sample has over 850,000 clones; 75% to 80% occur once, and the top ten carry about 0.52%. The sequencing sample was made of memory CD4+ T cells from PBMCs. Sample subset: CD45RA-negative fraction. These receptors came from a young man in good health. Some clones in this sample may be carry-over from other donors' samples.

The gene calls are TRBV6-6 and TRBJ1-5; 8 bases are a match to TRBD1. The germline CDR1 and CDR2 sequences are MNHNY and SVGAGI (reference sequence). V lost 7 bases to trimming and J lost 0 bases; unmatched junction nucleotides: 5. The CDR3 runs to 15 residues. For the CDR3, the DNA is TGTGCCAGCATCCAGGGGGCCCTTAGCAATCAGCCCCAGCATTTT. The encoded protein is CASIQGALSNQPQHF.

This chain connects TRBV5-1 to TRBJ2-2; 10 bases are a match to TRBD1. V was pared by 4 bases and J by 7 bases, with 7 bases of the junction left unmatched. The CDR3 has 15 amino acids. Germline assignment: CDR1 SGHRS and CDR2 YFSETQ. The CDR3 DNA is TGCGCCAGCAGCAGAGGGACAGGGGCTCTCGGGGAGCTGTTTTTT. Amino acids: CASSRGTGALGELFF. Variable domain in full (rest from reference TRBV5-1 and TRBJ2-2): KAGVTQTPRYLIKTRGQQVTLSCSPISGHRSVSWYQQTPGQGLQFLFEYFSETQRNKGNFPGRFSGRQFSNSRSEMNVSTLELGDSALYLCASSRGTGALGELFFGEGSRLTVL.

The chain uses TRBV5-1 and TRBJ2-2, with a weak D call TRBD1 (6 bases). There are 16 residues in the CDR3. Looked up from germline, CDR1 is SGHRS and CDR2 is YFSETQ. V gave up 4 bases and J gave up 0 bases, with 13 bases separating them. CDR3 protein: CASSRTGQSNTGELFF. In nucleotides, the CDR3 is TGCGCCAGCAGCCGAACCGGACAGTCGAACACCGGGGAGCTGTTTTTT. The whole variable domain, filled in from reference TRBV5-1 and TRBJ2-2, reads KAGVTQTPRYLIKTRGQQVTLSCSPISGHRSVSWYQQTPGQGLQFLFEYFSETQRNKGNFPGRFSGRQFSNSRSEMNVSTLELGDSALYLCASSRTGQSNTGELFFGEGSRLTVL.

The V and J genes are TRBV5-6 and TRBJ1-1, with a possible D match to TRBD1 (5 bases). Trimming pared 0 bases from V and 6 bases from J, leaving 9 bases between. This CDR3 contains 13 residues. Germline V CDR1 and CDR2: SGHDT, YYEEEE. CDR3 loop: CASSLGSRAEAFF. The CDR3 DNA sequence: TGTGCCAGCAGCTTGGGGAGCAGGGCTGAAGCTTTCTTT.

The V gene is TRBV28, the J gene TRBJ2-5; possibly TRBD1 for D (5 bases). V lost 5 bases and J lost 5, with 12 bases in between. This CDR3 is built from 13 residues. Germline V gives CDR1 MDHEN, CDR2 SYDVKM. In nucleotides, the CDR3 is TGTGCCAGCAGTCCAACTAACAGGGAGACCCAGTACTTC. Its protein is CASSPTNRETQYF.

The genes are TRBV7-3 and TRBJ2-1, with 8 bases aligning to TRBD2. V was pared by 2 bases and J by 5 bases, with 14 bases of the junction left unmatched. CDR1 and CDR2 from the germline V gene are SGHTA and FQGTGA. The CDR3 extends over 18 amino acids. The CDR3 nucleotides are TGTGCCAGCAGCTTAGAAGATGGTACGGGAGGGCCCAACAATGAGCAGTTCTTC. This encodes CASSLEDGTGGPNNEQFF.

V is TRBV28 and J is TRBJ2-7, with a possible D match to TRBD1 (5 bases). CDR1 is MDHEN and CDR2 is SYDVKM in the germline V gene. V was trimmed by 7 bases and J by 3 bases, leaving 10 bases between them. The CDR3 contains 12 residues. The CDR3, as DNA: TGTGCCAGCAAGGCCAGGGACTACGAGCAGTACTTC. Amino acid sequence: CASKARDYEQYF.

Here the CDR3 DNA reads TGTGCCACCCAAAGGAGCGGAGACTCCTACAATGAGCAGTTCTTC. Translation: CATQRSGDSYNEQFF. The chain is built from TRBV2 and TRBJ2-1; D may be TRBD2 (5 bases). The CDR3 length is 15 residues. Germline-derived CDR1 and CDR2 are SNHLY and FYNNEI. Trimming pared 10 bases from V and 0 bases from J, leaving 16 bases between.

This chain uses TRBV7-3 with TRBJ2-7, with 12 bases matching TRBD2. V trimming: 5 bases; J trimming: 5 bases; junction bases outside the gene matches: 7. Germline assignment: CDR1 SGHTA and CDR2 FQGTGA. This CDR3 is built from 15 residues. CDR3: CASSHRTSGNDEQYF. CDR3 in DNA: TGTGCCAGCAGCCACCGGACTAGCGGGAACGACGAGCAGTACTTC.

This clone was detected many times. V gene TRBV5-1 combines with J gene TRBJ2-1, with D uncertain. V was pared by 0 bases and J by 5 bases, with 12 bases between. The germline CDR1 and CDR2 sequences are SGHRS and YFSETQ. The CDR3 is made up of 15 amino acids. The CDR3, as DNA: TGCGCCAGCAGCTTGGGGCCAGGTCGAAACAATGAGCAGTTCTTC. Its translation: CASSLGPGRNNEQFF. The entire variable domain, with the rest obtained from reference TRBV5-1 and TRBJ2-1, is as follows: KAGVTQTPRYLIKTRGQQVTLSCSPISGHRSVSWYQQTPGQGLQFLFEYFSETQRNKGNFPGRFSGRQFSNSRSEMNVSTLELGDSALYLCASSLGPGRNNEQFFGPGTRLTVL.

The CDR3 reads CASKSRAYEQYF. The CDR3 nucleotides read TGTGCCAGCAAGTCTAGAGCTTACGAGCAGTACTTC. The rearrangement joins TRBV28 to TRBJ2-5; no clear D gene. Judging by the DNA end, TRBJ2-7 fits better; the J call may be wrong. The CDR3 has 12 amino acids. Germline CDR1 is MDHEN and CDR2 is SYDVKM.

This clone was detected once. This chain uses TRBV5-1 with TRBJ2-7; 10 bases line up with TRBD1. Germline V gene lookup returns CDR1 SGHRS and CDR2 YFSETQ. CDR3 length: 14 amino acids. V trimming: 4 bases; J trimming: 5 bases; junction bases outside the gene matches: 6. The CDR3 reads CASSPRQGAHEQYF. The DNA for the CDR3 is TGCGCCAGCAGCCCCCGACAGGGGGCCCACGAGCAGTACTTC.

This clone has just a few counts. This rearrangement joins TRBV19 to TRBJ2-2, with D perhaps TRBD1 or TRBD2 (5 bases each). Per the germline V gene, CDR1 is LNHDA and CDR2 is SQIVND (reference sequence). This CDR3 is 15 amino acids long. V gave up 3 bases and J gave up 3 bases, with 11 bases separating them. The CDR3 protein is CASSIRQGDTGELFF. The CDR3 DNA follows: TGTGCCAGTAGTATCCGGCAGGGAGACACCGGGGAGCTGTTTTTT.

J is TRBJ2-2 and V is TRBV25-1, with TRBD1 identical over 8 bases. The CDR3 has 15 amino acids. V dropped 2 bases and J dropped 3; count of bases not matched to a gene: 2. The germline CDR1 and CDR2 sequences are MGHDK and SYGVNS. This CDR3 is CASSEDRGYTGELFF. CDR3 nucleotides: TGTGCCAGCAGTGAAGACAGGGGTTACACCGGGGAGCTGTTTTTT.

V usage is TRBV2 and J usage is TRBJ2-7; D is unresolved. CDR3 size: 11 residues. The germline V gene encodes CDR1 SNHLY and CDR2 FYNNEI. Trimming shortened V by 5 bases and J by 4 bases, and 6 bases separated the two germline ends. For the CDR3, the DNA is TGTGCCAGCAGTCAAAGGTACGAGCAGTACTTC. It specifies CASSQRYEQYF.

The chain recombines TRBV27 with TRBJ1-5; D uncertain. The CDR3 is made up of 16 amino acids. V was shortened by 2 bases and J by 1 base, with 12 bases between the two germline ends. In germline, CDR1 is MNHEY, CDR2 SMNVEV (reference sequence). The CDR3 region has the DNA TGTGCCAGCAGTTTAAGGGCAGTGGTGAGCAATCAGCCCCAGCATTTT. Its translation: CASSLRAVVSNQPQHF.

The V call is TRBV11-2, the J call TRBJ2-7; 15 bases agree with TRBD2. After removal of 6 bases from V and 1 base from J, the junction contained 7 bases not matched to a gene. The CDR3 consists of 17 residues. CDR1 is SGHAT and CDR2 is FQNNGV in the germline V gene. CDR3 region: CASRQMGLAGGSYEQYF. The CDR3 DNA sequence: TGTGCCAGCAGGCAAATGGGACTAGCGGGAGGTTCCTACGAGCAGTACTTC.

This chain links TRBV6-5 with TRBJ2-5; D perhaps matches TRBD2 (6 bases). Per the germline V gene, CDR1 is MNHEY and CDR2 is SVGAGI. V lost 6 bases, J lost 7 bases, and 18 bases lay in between. The CDR3 consists of 14 residues. In nucleotides, the CDR3 is TGTGCCAGCAGGAGCTGGGGGGAGAGATGGACCCAGTACTTC. Translation: CASRSWGERWTQYF.

V and J are TRBV14 and TRBJ2-5; the D is unclear. Germline V gives CDR1 SGHDN, CDR2 FVKESK. V lost 4 bases and J 4 bases, leaving 10 bases between the germline ends. The CDR3 spans 13 residues. The CDR3 DNA follows: TGTGCCAGCAGCCCGGATCGAGGAGAGACCCAGTACTTC. It translates to CASSPDRGETQYF.

The genes are TRBV5-1 and TRBJ2-1, with D possibly TRBD1 on 5 matching bases. This CDR3 contains 15 residues. Germline assignment: CDR1 SGHRS and CDR2 YFSETQ. Trimming cost V 0 bases and J 3 bases, with 10 bases left between them. The CDR3 sequence is CASSLGAGYYNEQFF. In nucleotides, the CDR3 is TGCGCCAGCAGCTTGGGGGCAGGGTACTACAATGAGCAGTTCTTC.

The chain is built from TRBV2 and TRBJ2-2; the D gene could be TRBD1 or TRBD2 (8 bases each). Trimming removed 5 bases from V and 4 bases from J, with 20 bases in between. Looked up from germline, CDR1 is SNHLY and CDR2 is FYNNEI. The CDR3 loop spans 17 amino acids. The CDR3 DNA reads as TGTGCCAGCAGTAGACAGGGGCAAGCGGGGGCCACCGGGGAGCTGTTTTTT. Its translation is CASSRQGQAGATGELFF.

The chain is built from TRBV4-3 and TRBJ1-2; D not resolved. CDR3 length: 15 residues. Per the germline V gene, CDR1 is LGHNA and CDR2 is YSLEER. V was clipped by 4 bases and J by 4 bases, with 16 bases between them. In DNA form, the CDR3 reads TGCGCCAGCAGCCCCACCGTTCGGGAGGGCTATGGCTACACCTTC. Protein: CASSPTVREGYGYTF.

In this sample, this clone turned up a few times. Distinct nucleotide sequences in the sample also encode this CDR3. This rearrangement joins TRBV11-1 to TRBJ2-5; no reliable D call. The CDR3 contains 13 residues. Trimming removed 5 bases at V and 2 bases at J, with 9 bases between. Per the germline V gene, CDR1 is SGHAT and CDR2 is FQDESV (reference sequence). In DNA, the CDR3 is TGTGCCAGCAGCCCTGGGCAACAAGAGACCCAGTACTTC. This translates into CASSPGQQETQYF.

J is TRBJ2-2 and V is TRBV28; D remains ambiguous. There are 11 residues in the CDR3. V was clipped by 2 bases and J by 9 bases, with 4 bases between them. From germline, CDR1 is MDHEN and CDR2 SYDVKM. The CDR3 is CASSLLRELFF. The CDR3 bases are TGTGCCAGCAGTTTACTGCGGGAGCTGTTTTTT.

V is TRBV5-1 and J is TRBJ2-3; 7 nucleotides align to TRBD2. Germline lookup yields CDR1 SGHRS and CDR2 YFSETQ. Trimming at V came to 0 bases and at J to 2 bases, leaving 3 bases not matched to a gene. The CDR3 is made up of 15 amino acids. CDR3 protein: CASSLALAATDTQYF. The CDR3 nucleotides are TGCGCCAGCAGCTTGGCCCTAGCGGCCACAGATACGCAGTATTTT.

This sequence joins TRBV7-6 and TRBJ2-7, with 7 bases aligning to TRBD1. The length of the CDR3 is 14 residues. Per the germline V gene, CDR1 is SGHVS and CDR2 is FNYEAQ. Unmatched junction bases numbered 7, after V lost 6 bases and J lost 2 bases. The DNA for the CDR3 is TGTGCCAGCAGTCCGGGACAGATTGCCTACGAGCAGTACTTC. It translates to CASSPGQIAYEQYF.

A note on this clone: Other DNA sequences of this sample code for an identical CDR3. V gene TRBV7-3 combines with J gene TRBJ2-1; 9 bases fit TRBD2. The ends lost 1 base at V and 9 bases at J; junction bases unmatched: 7. The germline gives CDR1 SGHTA, CDR2 FQGTGA. The CDR3 extends over 15 amino acids. CDR3 loop: CASSLRAGGPFEQFF. The CDR3 DNA reads TGTGCCAGCAGCTTAAGGGCGGGAGGGCCTTTTGAGCAGTTCTTC.

The chain is built from TRBV7-8 and TRBJ1-3, with D unresolved. Germline lookup yields CDR1 SGHVS and CDR2 FQNEAQ. V lost 2 bases and J 12 bases, leaving 11 bases between the germline ends. The CDR3 loop spans 12 amino acids. CDR3 bases: TGTGCCAGCAGCTTACACTCCAATCACATATATTTT. Its translation is CASSLHSNHIYF.

This chain links TRBV5-1 with TRBJ1-5; no clear D. In germline, CDR1 is SGHRS, CDR2 YFSETQ. Trimming left V 4 bases short and J 0 bases short, with 14 bases between. This CDR3 is built from 16 residues. Here the CDR3 DNA reads TGCGCCAGCAGCACGGGCCGTGGCGGTAGCAATCAGCCCCAGCATTTT. Translating gives CASSTGRGGSNQPQHF.

J is TRBJ2-1 and V is TRBV28, with 11 nucleotides matching TRBD2. The germline V gene encodes CDR1 MDHEN and CDR2 SYDVKM. CDR3 size: 14 residues. V shed 6 bases and J 9 bases; nucleotides not matched to a gene: 7. Here the CDR3 DNA reads TGTGCCAGCAGGACTAGCGGGATAAAGGGTGAGCAGTTCTTC. It yields the protein CASRTSGIKGEQFF. Full variable domain (outside the CDR3, taken from reference TRBV28 and TRBJ2-1): DVKVTQSSRYLVKRTGEKVFLECVQDMDHENMFWYRQDPGLGLRLIYFSYDVKMKEKGDIPEGYSVSREKKERFSLILESASTNQTSMYLCASRTSGIKGEQFFGPGTRLTVL.

To note about this clone: Additional DNA sequences in this sample encode the identical CDR3. The chain recombines TRBV11-3 with TRBJ2-5; D gene ambiguous. Germline CDR1 is SGHNT and CDR2 is YENEEA. The V end lost 3 bases, the J end lost 5 bases, and 7 bases lay between the germline ends. The CDR3 runs to 12 residues. The CDR3 protein is CASSLGRETQYF. The CDR3 nucleotides read TGTGCCAGCAGCTTGGGTAGGGAGACCCAGTACTTC.